The 24 T cell receptor beta chains in this list originate from one sample, sequenced in a study of preoperative IRX-2 immunotherapy in early breast cancer (dated by TCRdb to 2018 to 2020). The library was generated by the immunoSEQ multiplex PCR assay. TCRdb obtained this table from immuneACCESS and retained in-frame rearrangements with V and J assigned. These tables miss some clones; where compared with another copy, unresolved V genes account for less than half of the shortfall, and the remainder is unexplained. The sample table holds around 2,900 clones, of which approximately 80% were seen once. The ten largest clonotypes hold 7.8% of the sample. Sample treatment or condition, as interpreted from the label and publication: preoperative locoregional IRX-2 cytokine immunotherapy. The sequences come from tumor tissue, collected after IRX-2 immunotherapy. Source of these receptors: a human donor with breast cancer.

This sequence joins TRBV12-5 and TRBJ1-1; no reliable D call. This CDR3 is 11 amino acids long. Per germline, CDR1 LGHNT and CDR2 FRNRAP. The CDR3 coding sequence is TGTGCCAGCCAGCTCTGGACTGAAGCTTTCTTT. Its translation is CASQLWTEAFF.

The chain is built from TRBV11-3 and TRBJ2-3, with 8 bases identical to TRBD1. Looked up from germline, CDR1 is SGHNT and CDR2 is YENEEA. This CDR3 contains 16 residues. V was clipped by 5 bases and J by 3 bases; unmatched bases: 10. The CDR3 DNA reads TGTGCCAGCAGCCGCCTCAGGGGGCTGTATACAGATACGCAGTATTTT. It translates to CASSRLRGLYTDTQYF.

V and J are TRBV18 and TRBJ2-5, with 7 bases identical to TRBD2. The CDR3 runs to 15 residues. V was pared by 3 bases and J by 2 bases, with 6 bases of the junction left unmatched. CDR1 and CDR2 (germline): KGHSH, LQKENI. CDR3 protein: CASSPQRGGQETQYF. CDR3 bases: TGTGCCAGCTCACCGCAGCGGGGTGGACAAGAGACCCAGTACTTC.

V and J are TRBV14 and TRBJ2-7; 9 bases line up with TRBD1. Germline V gene sequence: CDR1 SGHDN, CDR2 FVKESK. Trimming at V came to 3 bases and at J to 6 bases, leaving 15 bases not matched to a gene. The CDR3 has 17 amino acids. Written as DNA, the CDR3 is TGTGCCAGCAGCCACCCCTCCGGCAACAGGGGGCTCGGCGAGCAGTACTTC. This sequence encodes CASSHPSGNRGLGEQYF.

Here the CDR3 DNA reads TGTGCCAGCAGTTTAGCGGGCTACACCGGGGAGCTGTTTTTT. Encoded protein: CASSLAGYTGELFF. The V gene is TRBV28, the J gene TRBJ2-2; possible D gene TRBD2, 5 bases. V was pared by 2 bases and J by 3 bases, with 7 bases between. Germline V lookup: CDR1 MDHEN, CDR2 SYDVKM. The CDR3 length is 14 residues.

The chain uses TRBV6-8 and TRBJ1-2, with TRBD1 matching 9 bases. This CDR3 contains 17 residues. Germline CDR1 is MNHGY and CDR2 is SAAAGT. With 4 bases clipped from V and 3 bases from J, the junction kept 12 bases outside the gene matches. The CDR3 region has the DNA TGTGCCAGCAGTTTCTTTAACTTCCGGGACAGGGACTATGGCTACACCTTC. Its protein product is CASSFFNFRDRDYGYTF.

This chain connects TRBV19 to TRBJ2-5; D might be TRBD2 (5 bases). With 6 bases removed from V and 4 bases from J, the gap between germline ends came to 15 bases. CDR1 and CDR2 (germline): LNHDA, SQIVND (reference sequence). This CDR3 comprises 14 residues. CDR3 amino acids: CASRASWGIETQYF. The CDR3, as DNA: TGTGCCAGTAGGGCTAGCTGGGGAATAGAGACCCAGTACTTC. The full variable domain, in which reference TRBV19 and TRBJ2-5 provide the parts outside the CDR3, is DGGITQSPKYLFRKEGQNVTLSCEQNLNHDAMYWYRQDPGQGLRLIYYSQIVNDFQKGDIAEGYSVSREKKESFPLTVTSAQKNPTAFYLCASRASWGIETQYFGPGTRLLVL.

The V call is TRBV19, the J call TRBJ1-5; D uncertain. The V gene lost 10 bases and the J gene lost 0 bases, with 19 bases spanning the gap. The germline gives CDR1 LNHDA, CDR2 SQIVND (reference sequence). This CDR3 has 16 amino acids. The CDR3 nucleotides are TGTGCCACCCGAGAGGTTGGAAGGAATAGCAATCAGCCCCAGCATTTT. Encoded protein: CATREVGRNSNQPQHF.

This rearrangement joins TRBV10-3 to TRBJ2-7; 7 nucleotides agree with TRBD1. The germline gives CDR1 ENHRY, CDR2 SYGVKD. V dropped 0 bases and J dropped 2; count of bases not matched to a gene: 7. The CDR3 contains 16 residues. This CDR3 reads CAISESVQGSPYEQYF. The CDR3 DNA is TGTGCCATCAGTGAGTCGGTACAGGGGAGCCCCTACGAGCAGTACTTC.

This clone was seen a handful of times. The chain employs TRBV6-8 and TRBJ1-1, with a tentative D call TRBD1 (6 bases). Germline CDR1 is MNHGY and CDR2 is SAAAGT. The V end was cut by 7 bases, the J end by 1 base, with 13 bases between. The CDR3 contains 14 residues. The CDR3 nucleotides are TGTGCCAGCATCTTAAGGGACAAGAACACTGAAGCTTTCTTT. It codes for CASILRDKNTEAFF.

The chain uses TRBV18 and TRBJ2-7; 7 bases line up with TRBD2. With 6 bases clipped from V and 5 bases from J, the junction kept 4 bases outside the gene matches. This CDR3 is built from 12 residues. Germline V gene data show CDR1 as KGHSH and CDR2 as LQKENI. In nucleotides, the CDR3 is TGTGCCAGCTCCCCGGGGGGTGACGAGCAGTACGTC. Its translation is CASSPGGDEQYV.

This clone appeared a few times. This sequence joins TRBV5-1 and TRBJ1-3; no reliable D call. Trimming removed 0 bases at V and 2 bases at J, with 6 bases between. The CDR3 spans 14 residues. CDR1 and CDR2 (germline): SGHRS, YFSETQ. Here the CDR3 reads CASSLGQAGNTIYF. The CDR3 DNA reads as TGCGCCAGCAGCTTGGGTCAGGCTGGAAACACCATATATTTT.

The J gene is TRBJ2-7, the V gene TRBV12-1; the table's D call, TRBD2, has no DNA check behind it. TRBV12-1 constitutes a pseudogene. The CDR3 loop spans 16 amino acids. The CDR3 loop reads CASSSKLAGDLYEQYV. The DNA for the CDR3 is TGTGCCAGCAGCTCAAAACTAGCGGGGGACCTGTACGAGCAGTACGTC.

The table lists this clone with a few counts. The chain couples TRBV23-1 to TRBJ2-1, with 8 bases identical to TRBD1. TRBV23-1 has ORF status, its function being uncertain. The CDR3 is 15 amino acids. The ends lost 3 bases at V and 14 bases at J; junction bases unmatched: 15. The CDR3 protein is CASSQRQGLQGPEFF. CDR3 coding DNA: TGCGCCAGCAGTCAGAGACAGGGGCTACAGGGTCCAGAGTTCTTC.

The sample holds one count of this clone. V is TRBV12-5 and J is TRBJ2-5; D possibly corresponds to TRBD1 (5 bases). V was clipped by 3 bases and J by 7 bases, with 9 bases between them. This CDR3 is 12 amino acids long. From germline, CDR1 is LGHNT and CDR2 FRNRAP. In nucleotides, the CDR3 is TGTGCTAGTGGTTTTCAGGGCGGGACCCAGTACTTC. It specifies CASGFQGGTQYF.

On this clone itself: At one boundary the junction diverges from the germline segment, which might be a read error. The CDR3 DNA follows: TGTGCCATCAGTGTTGAGGAGCCTAATTCACCCCTCCACTTT. Translation gives CAISVEEPNSPLHF. This sequence joins TRBV6-8 and TRBJ1-6, with D hard to call. The CDR3 is made up of 14 amino acids. Germline CDR1 reads MNHGY; CDR2 reads SAAAGT.

The J gene is TRBJ1-1, the V gene TRBV19, with a possible D match to TRBD1 (5 bases). CDR1 and CDR2 (germline): LNHDA, SQIVND (reference sequence). CDR3 length: 14 residues. V dropped 6 bases and J dropped 0 bases, with 11 bases sitting between them. Written as DNA, the CDR3 is TGTGCCAGTAGCCCGAGACAGTTGAACACTGAAGCTTTCTTT. Its translation is CASSPRQLNTEAFF.

The genes are TRBV11-3 and TRBJ2-1; 12 nucleotides agree with TRBD2. Germline CDR1 is SGHNT and CDR2 is YENEEA. The length of the CDR3 is 18 residues. V lost 4 bases and J lost 4; bases outside the gene matches: 11. DNA of the CDR3: TGTGCCAGCAGCTACCCTCTAGCGGGGGGGCTTGGGTACAATGAGCAGTTCTTC. Protein product: CASSYPLAGGLGYNEQFF.

The chain employs TRBV7-5 and TRBJ2-3; the tabulated D call, TRBD2, remains unverified against the DNA. TRBV7-5 is a documented pseudogene. The CDR3 consists of 15 residues. The chain's CDR3 is CASSSPSGARDTQYF. The CDR3 nucleotides read TGTGCCAGCAGCTCACCTAGCGGGGCAAGAGATACGCAGTATTTT.

V gene TRBV27 combines with J gene TRBJ2-7; 8 bases match TRBD2. The CDR3 is 13 residues long. V dropped 3 bases and J dropped 2; count of bases not matched to a gene: 0. In germline, CDR1 is MNHEY, CDR2 SMNVEV (reference sequence). The chain's CDR3 is CASSLTSAYEQYF. The DNA for the CDR3 is TGTGCCAGCAGTTTGACTAGCGCCTACGAGCAGTACTTC.

The V and J genes are TRBV11-3 and TRBJ2-2, with D perhaps TRBD1 (7 bases). Germline assignment: CDR1 SGHNT and CDR2 YENEEA. V was clipped by 4 bases and J by 2 bases, with 17 bases between them. The CDR3 contains 17 residues. The CDR3 DNA reads TGTGCCAGCAGCTCCAGGGGGGTAGGGAGCAACACCGGGGAGCTGTTTTTT. Translated: CASSSRGVGSNTGELFF.

Judged by abundance, this clone is large. In DNA, the CDR3 is TGTGCCAGCAAGCCCGACAGTAATAGCAATCAGCCCCAGCATTTT. Amino acid sequence: CASKPDSNSNQPQHF. J is TRBJ1-5 and V is TRBV6-8; tentative D call: TRBD1 (5 bases). This CDR3 is 15 amino acids long. Germline V gives CDR1 MNHGY, CDR2 SAAAGT. Trimming took off 7 bases at V and 0 bases at J, with 13 bases between the two ends.

The chain's CDR3 is CASSLVSQEAFF. CDR3 coding DNA: TGTGCCAGCAGTTTAGTGAGCCAAGAAGCTTTCTTT. The chain links TRBV28 to TRBJ1-1; D is undetermined. Trimming shortened V by 2 bases and J by 8 bases, and 9 bases separated the two germline ends. The germline V gene encodes CDR1 MDHEN and CDR2 SYDVKM. There are 12 residues in the CDR3.

This chain joins TRBV6-8 and TRBJ2-5, with 10 bases identical to TRBD1. Germline V gene data show CDR1 as MNHGY and CDR2 as SAAAGT. The CDR3 has 15 residues. Trimming removed 6 bases from V and 5 bases from J; junction bases left unmatched: 9. For the CDR3, the DNA is TGTGCCAGCAGCCCAGTGACAGGGGGCAAGGAGACCCAGTACTTC. Its protein product is CASSPVTGGKETQYF.